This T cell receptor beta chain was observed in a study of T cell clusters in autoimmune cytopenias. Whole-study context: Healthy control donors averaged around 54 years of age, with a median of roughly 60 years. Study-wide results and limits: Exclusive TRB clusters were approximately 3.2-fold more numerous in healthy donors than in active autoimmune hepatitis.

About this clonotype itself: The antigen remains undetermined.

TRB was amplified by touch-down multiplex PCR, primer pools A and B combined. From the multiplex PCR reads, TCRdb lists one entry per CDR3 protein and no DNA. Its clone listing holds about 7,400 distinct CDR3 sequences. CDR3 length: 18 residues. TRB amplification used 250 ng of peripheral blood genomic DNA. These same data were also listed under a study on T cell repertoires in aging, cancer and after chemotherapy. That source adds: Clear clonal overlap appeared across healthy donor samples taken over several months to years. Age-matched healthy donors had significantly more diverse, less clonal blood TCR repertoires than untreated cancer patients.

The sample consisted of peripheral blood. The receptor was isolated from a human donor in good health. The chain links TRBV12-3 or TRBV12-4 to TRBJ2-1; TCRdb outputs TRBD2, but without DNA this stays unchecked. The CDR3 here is CASSLAHPSGGLNSEQFF.